This is a list of T cell receptor beta chains from one sample in a study of early T cells in non-severe SARS-CoV-2 infection. MiXCR, run by TCRdb on the 5' RACE reads, gives a single entry per CDR3 protein. The sample has about 45,000 distinct CDR3 sequences, around a tenth seen once. Sequencing input: whole blood. These receptors were obtained from an adult who was a healthcare worker with PCR-confirmed SARS-CoV-2 infection or an uninfected control (not recorded which). Each CDR3 is given with its conserved first and last residue. Each record gives: V gene, D gene, J gene, clone size, CDR3 DNA, CDR3 protein. A D gene is named only where the DNA matches it firmly. Not all rows give a size; the values are once, few, many and, for expanded clones, a class.

v_call: TRBV27
d_call: NA
j_call: TRBJ2-7
clone_size: few
cdr3_nt: TGTGCCAGCAAACCTGCGGGCCGAAGCACCTACGAGCAGTACTTC
cdr3_aa: CASKPAGRSTYEQYF

v_call: TRBV3-1
d_call: NA
j_call: TRBJ2-5
clone_size: NA
cdr3_nt: TGTGCCAGCAGCCAAGATTGGCTATCCGGGGAGACCCAGTACTTC
cdr3_aa: CASSQDWLSGETQYF

v_call: TRBV21-1
d_call: NA
j_call: TRBJ1-1
clone_size: many
cdr3_nt: TGTGCCAGTTGGACAGGTCCTCGCACTGAAGCTTTCTTT
cdr3_aa: CASWTGPRTEAFF

v_call: TRBV28
d_call: NA
j_call: TRBJ1-3
clone_size: many
cdr3_nt: TGTGCCAGCATGGGGGACGGAGGCTCTGGAAACACCATATATTTT
cdr3_aa: CASMGDGGSGNTIYF

v_call: TRBV29-1
d_call: TRBD1
j_call: TRBJ2-1
clone_size: NA
cdr3_nt: TGCAGCGTTGAAGGGTCAGGGGGCGGGTATGAGCAGTTCTTC
cdr3_aa: CSVEGSGGGYEQFF

v_call: TRBV28
d_call: NA
j_call: TRBJ2-7
clone_size: NA
cdr3_nt: TGTGCCAGCAGTTTATTCGGCCGATACGAGCAGTACTTC
cdr3_aa: CASSLFGRYEQYF

v_call: TRBV19
d_call: TRBD1
j_call: TRBJ1-1
clone_size: many
cdr3_nt: TGTGCCAGCGAAGAGGGGGCTCGAGCTGAAGCTTTCTTT
cdr3_aa: CASEEGARAEAFF

v_call: TRBV5-1
d_call: NA
j_call: TRBJ2-5
clone_size: many
cdr3_nt: TGCGCCAGCAGCAGTGACGCGACGGGCCTGGGGGAGACCCAGTACTTC
cdr3_aa: CASSSDATGLGETQYF

v_call: TRBV7-2
d_call: TRBD1
j_call: TRBJ2-3
clone_size: many
cdr3_nt: TGTGCCAGCAGCTTAGACGGACAGGCCACAGATACGCAGTATTTT
cdr3_aa: CASSLDGQATDTQYF

v_call: TRBV28
d_call: NA
j_call: TRBJ2-3
clone_size: many
cdr3_nt: TGTGCCACCAGGGGAGACACAGATACGCAGTATTTT
cdr3_aa: CATRGDTDTQYF

v_call: TRBV27
d_call: TRBD2
j_call: TRBJ2-7
clone_size: NA
cdr3_nt: TGTGCCAGCCGGGGTAGCGGGGCCTACGAGCAGTACTTC
cdr3_aa: CASRGSGAYEQYF

v_call: TRBV28
d_call: TRBD2
j_call: TRBJ2-7
clone_size: many
cdr3_nt: TGTGCCAGCAGGACTCAAGCGGGAGGGCCCCACGAGCAGTACTTC
cdr3_aa: CASRTQAGGPHEQYF

v_call: TRBV29-1
d_call: TRBD2
j_call: TRBJ2-7
clone_size: NA
cdr3_nt: TGCAGCGTTGAAGCCGCGGGAGTAGTCCCCTACGAGCAGTACTTC
cdr3_aa: CSVEAAGVVPYEQYF

v_call: TRBV28
d_call: TRBD1
j_call: TRBJ1-1
clone_size: many
cdr3_nt: TGTGCCAGCAGCGACAGGGGCACTGAAGCTTTCTTT
cdr3_aa: CASSDRGTEAFF

v_call: TRBV25-1
d_call: NA
j_call: TRBJ2-1
clone_size: few
cdr3_nt: TGTGCCAGCAGTGAGCACCGGGGTGAGGTGAATGAGCAGTTCTTC
cdr3_aa: CASSEHRGEVNEQFF